This entry describes one T cell receptor (beta chain). Germline V lookup: CDR1 MDHEN, CDR2 SYDVKM. Trimming took 2 bases from V and 5 from J, leaving 9 bases between them. The CDR3 spans 13 residues. The PCR was carried out with 60 Vbeta primers and 13 Jbeta primers. Here immunoSEQ multiplex PCR was the method, and the copy in TCRdb shows in-frame clones only, minus some. The sample includes 150,000 to 200,000 clones, 68% of them seen just once. The record originates from a study of cytomegalovirus exposure and HLA in healthy donors. This receptor was obtained from a man aged 50 to 60 in good health and CMV-seronegative. The rearrangement links TRBV28 to TRBJ1-2, with TRBD1 as a possible D gene (5 bases). Sequences were obtained from PBMCs. The CDR3 region has the DNA TGTGCCAGCAGTTTACAGGGTTTTTATGGCTACACCTTC. Its translation: CASSLQGFYGYTF.